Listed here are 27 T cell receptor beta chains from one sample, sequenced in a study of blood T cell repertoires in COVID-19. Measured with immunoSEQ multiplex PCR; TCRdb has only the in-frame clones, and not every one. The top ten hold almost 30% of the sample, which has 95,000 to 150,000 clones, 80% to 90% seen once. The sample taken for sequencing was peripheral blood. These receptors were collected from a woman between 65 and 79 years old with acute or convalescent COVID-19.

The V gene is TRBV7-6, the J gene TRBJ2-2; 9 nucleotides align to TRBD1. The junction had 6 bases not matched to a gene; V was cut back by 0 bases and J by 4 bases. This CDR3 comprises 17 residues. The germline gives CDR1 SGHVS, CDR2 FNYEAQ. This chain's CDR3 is CASSLALWDRATGELFF. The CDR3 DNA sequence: TGTGCCAGCAGCTTAGCGCTTTGGGACAGGGCCACCGGGGAGCTGTTTTTT.

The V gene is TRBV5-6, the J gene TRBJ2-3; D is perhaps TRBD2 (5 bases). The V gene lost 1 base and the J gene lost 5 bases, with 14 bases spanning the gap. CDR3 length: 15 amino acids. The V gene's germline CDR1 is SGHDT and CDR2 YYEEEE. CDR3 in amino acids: CASSLRLAGGDTQYF. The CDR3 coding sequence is TGTGCCAGCAGCTTGAGGCTAGCCGGAGGAGATACGCAGTATTTT.

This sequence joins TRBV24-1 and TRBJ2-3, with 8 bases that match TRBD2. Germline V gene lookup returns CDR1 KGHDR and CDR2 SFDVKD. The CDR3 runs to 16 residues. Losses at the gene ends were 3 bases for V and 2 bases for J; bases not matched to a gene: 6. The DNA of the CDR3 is TGTGCCACCAGTGATGGAAGCGGGGGCCTCACAGATACGCAGTATTTT. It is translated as CATSDGSGGLTDTQYF.

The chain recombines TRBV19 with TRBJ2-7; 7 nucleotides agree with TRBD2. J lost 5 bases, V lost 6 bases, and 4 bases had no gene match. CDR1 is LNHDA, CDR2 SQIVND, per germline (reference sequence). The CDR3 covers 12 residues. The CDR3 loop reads CASRGGKDEQYF. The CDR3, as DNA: TGTGCCAGTAGGGGGGGGAAGGACGAGCAGTACTTC.

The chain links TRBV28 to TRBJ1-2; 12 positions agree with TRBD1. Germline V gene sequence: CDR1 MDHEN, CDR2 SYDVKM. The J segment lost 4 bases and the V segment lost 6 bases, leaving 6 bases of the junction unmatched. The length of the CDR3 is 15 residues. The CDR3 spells CASRPGDRGLYGYTF. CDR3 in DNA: TGTGCCAGCAGGCCCGGGGACAGGGGGCTCTATGGCTACACCTTC.

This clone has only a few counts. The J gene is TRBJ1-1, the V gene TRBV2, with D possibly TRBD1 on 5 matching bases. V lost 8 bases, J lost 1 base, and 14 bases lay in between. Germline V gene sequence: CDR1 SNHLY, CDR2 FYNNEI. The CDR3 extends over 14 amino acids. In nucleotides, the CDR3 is TGTGCCAGCGGGGGGAGGCAGTCGAACACTGAAGCTTTCTTT. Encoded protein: CASGGRQSNTEAFF.

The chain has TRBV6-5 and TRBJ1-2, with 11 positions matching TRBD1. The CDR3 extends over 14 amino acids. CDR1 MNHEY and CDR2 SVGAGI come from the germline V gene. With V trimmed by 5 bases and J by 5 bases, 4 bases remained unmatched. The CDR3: CASSRTGGNYGYTF. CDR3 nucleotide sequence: TGTGCCAGCAGTCGGACAGGGGGCAATTATGGCTACACCTTC.

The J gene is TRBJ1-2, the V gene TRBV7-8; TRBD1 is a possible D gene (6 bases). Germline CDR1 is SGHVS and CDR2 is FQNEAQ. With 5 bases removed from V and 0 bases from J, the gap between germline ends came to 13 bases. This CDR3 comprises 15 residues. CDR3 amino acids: CASSPDRQANYGYTF. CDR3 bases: TGTGCCAGCAGCCCTGACAGGCAAGCTAACTATGGCTACACCTTC.

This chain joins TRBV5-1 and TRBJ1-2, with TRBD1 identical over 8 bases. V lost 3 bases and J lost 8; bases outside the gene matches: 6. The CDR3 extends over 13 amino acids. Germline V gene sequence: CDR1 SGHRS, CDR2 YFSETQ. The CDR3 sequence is CASSSEGQEGYTF. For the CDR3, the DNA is TGCGCCAGCAGCTCCGAGGGACAGGAAGGCTACACCTTC.

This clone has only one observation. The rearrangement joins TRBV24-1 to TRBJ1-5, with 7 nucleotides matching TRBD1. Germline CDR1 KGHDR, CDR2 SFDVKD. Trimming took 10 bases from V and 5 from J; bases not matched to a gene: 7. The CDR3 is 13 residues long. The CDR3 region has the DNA TGTGCCACAAGCGACAGGGTGGATCAGCCCCAGCATTTT. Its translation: CATSDRVDQPQHF.

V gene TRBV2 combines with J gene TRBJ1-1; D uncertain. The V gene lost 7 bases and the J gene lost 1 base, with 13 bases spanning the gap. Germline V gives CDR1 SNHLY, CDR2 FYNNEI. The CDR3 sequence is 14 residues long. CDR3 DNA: TGTGCCAGCACGGAGCAGAGGAGGAACACTGAAGCTTTCTTT. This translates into CASTEQRRNTEAFF.

CDR3 amino acids: CATSENRDEAFF. The CDR3 region has the DNA TGTGCCACCAGTGAAAACAGGGATGAAGCTTTCTTT. V is TRBV24-1 and J is TRBJ1-1; D may be TRBD1 (6 bases). Trimming took off 4 bases at V and 7 bases at J, with 9 bases between the two ends. The germline gives CDR1 KGHDR, CDR2 SFDVKD. The CDR3 totals 12 residues.

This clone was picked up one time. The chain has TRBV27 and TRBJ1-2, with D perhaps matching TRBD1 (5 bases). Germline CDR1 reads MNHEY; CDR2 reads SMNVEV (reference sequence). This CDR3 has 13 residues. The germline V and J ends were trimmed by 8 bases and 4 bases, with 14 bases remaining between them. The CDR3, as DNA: TGTGCCAGCGTCGGAACAGGCGGCTATGGCTACACCTTC. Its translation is CASVGTGGYGYTF.

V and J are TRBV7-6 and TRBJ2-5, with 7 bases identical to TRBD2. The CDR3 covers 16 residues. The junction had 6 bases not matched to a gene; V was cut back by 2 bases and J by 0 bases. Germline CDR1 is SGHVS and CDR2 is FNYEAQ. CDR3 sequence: CASSLSPAGNQETQYF. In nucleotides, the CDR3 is TGTGCCAGCAGCTTAAGCCCAGCGGGAAACCAAGAGACCCAGTACTTC.

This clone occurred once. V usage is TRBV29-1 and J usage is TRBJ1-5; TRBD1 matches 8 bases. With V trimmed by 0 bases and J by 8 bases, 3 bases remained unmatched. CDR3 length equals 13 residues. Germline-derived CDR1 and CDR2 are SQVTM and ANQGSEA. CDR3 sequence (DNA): TGCAGCGTTGAAGATGCAGGGGGCGAGCCCCAGCATTTT. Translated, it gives CSVEDAGGEPQHF. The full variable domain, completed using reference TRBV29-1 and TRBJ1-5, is SAVISQKPSRDICQRGTSLTIQCQVDSQVTMMFWYRQQPGQSLTLIATANQGSEATYESGFVIDKFPISRPNLTFSTLTVSNMSPEDSSIYLCSVEDAGGEPQHFGDGTRLSIL.

CDR3 region: CASSQDRRARSPLHF. CDR3 DNA sequence: TGTGCCAGCAGCCAAGATCGGAGGGCGCGGTCACCCCTCCACTTT. The J gene is TRBJ1-6, the V gene TRBV3-1 (or the pseudogene TRBV3-2), with D hard to call. The germline V gene has CDR1 LGHDT and CDR2 YNNKEL (reference sequence). V was cut by 0 bases and J by 10 bases, with 13 bases left in between. This CDR3 comprises 15 residues.

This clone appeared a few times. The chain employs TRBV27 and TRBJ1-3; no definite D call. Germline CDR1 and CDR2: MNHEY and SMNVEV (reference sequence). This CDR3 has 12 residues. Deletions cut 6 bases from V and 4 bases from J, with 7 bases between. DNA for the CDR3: TGTGCCAGCAGGGGGAGGGGAAACACCATATATTTT. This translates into CASRGRGNTIYF.

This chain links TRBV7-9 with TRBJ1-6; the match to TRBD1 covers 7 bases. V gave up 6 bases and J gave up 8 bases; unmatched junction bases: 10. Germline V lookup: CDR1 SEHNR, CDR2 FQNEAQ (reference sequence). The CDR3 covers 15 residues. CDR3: CASRDGQAIHSPLHF. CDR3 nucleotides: TGTGCCAGCAGGGATGGACAGGCAATTCATTCACCCCTCCACTTT.

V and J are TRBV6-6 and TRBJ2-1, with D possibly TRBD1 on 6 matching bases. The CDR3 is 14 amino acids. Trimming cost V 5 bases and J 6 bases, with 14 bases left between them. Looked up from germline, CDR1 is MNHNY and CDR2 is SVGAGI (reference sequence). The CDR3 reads CASSLGQLINEQFF. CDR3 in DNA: TGTGCCAGCAGTCTAGGACAGCTCATCAATGAGCAGTTCTTC.

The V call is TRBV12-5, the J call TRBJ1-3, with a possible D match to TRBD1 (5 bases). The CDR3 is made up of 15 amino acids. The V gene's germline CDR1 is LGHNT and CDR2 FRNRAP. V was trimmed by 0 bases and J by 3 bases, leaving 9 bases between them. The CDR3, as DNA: TGTGCTAGTGGTTTGGTACCCAGGGATGGAAACACCATATATTTT. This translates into CASGLVPRDGNTIYF. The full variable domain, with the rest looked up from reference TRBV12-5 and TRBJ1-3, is DARVTQTPRHKVTEMGQEVTMRCQPILGHNTVFWYRQTMMQGLELLAYFRNRAPLDDSGMPKDRFSAEMPDATLATLKIQPSEPRDSAVYFCASGLVPRDGNTIYFGEGSWLTVV.

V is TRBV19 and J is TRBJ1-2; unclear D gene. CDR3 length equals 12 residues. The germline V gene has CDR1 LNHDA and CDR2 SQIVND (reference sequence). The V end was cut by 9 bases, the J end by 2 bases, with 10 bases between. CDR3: CASTERNYGYTF. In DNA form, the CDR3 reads TGTGCCAGCACAGAGCGGAACTATGGCTACACCTTC.

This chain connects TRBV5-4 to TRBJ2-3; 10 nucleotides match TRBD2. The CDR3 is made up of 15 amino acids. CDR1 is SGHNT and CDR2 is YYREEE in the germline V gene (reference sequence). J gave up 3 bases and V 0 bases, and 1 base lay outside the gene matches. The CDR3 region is CASSLGAGGTDTQYF. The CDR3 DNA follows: TGTGCCAGCAGCTTGGGAGCGGGGGGGACAGATACGCAGTATTTT.

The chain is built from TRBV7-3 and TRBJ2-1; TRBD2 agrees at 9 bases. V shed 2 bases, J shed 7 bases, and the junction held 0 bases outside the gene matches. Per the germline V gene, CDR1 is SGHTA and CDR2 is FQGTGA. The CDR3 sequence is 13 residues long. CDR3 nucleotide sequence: TGTGCCAGCAGCTTACTAGCGGGGAATGAGCAGTTCTTC. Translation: CASSLLAGNEQFF.

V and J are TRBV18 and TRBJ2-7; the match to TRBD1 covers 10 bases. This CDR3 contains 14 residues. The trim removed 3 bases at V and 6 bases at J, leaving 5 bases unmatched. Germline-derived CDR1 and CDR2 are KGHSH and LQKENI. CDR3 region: CASSPNGDRGEQYF. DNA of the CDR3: TGTGCCAGCTCACCCAACGGGGACAGGGGCGAGCAGTACTTC.

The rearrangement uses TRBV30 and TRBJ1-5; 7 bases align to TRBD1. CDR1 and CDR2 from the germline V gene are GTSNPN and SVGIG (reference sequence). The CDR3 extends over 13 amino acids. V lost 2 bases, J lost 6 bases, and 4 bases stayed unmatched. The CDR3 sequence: CAWSRQGGQPQHF. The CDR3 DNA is TGTGCCTGGAGTCGACAGGGAGGTCAGCCCCAGCATTTT.

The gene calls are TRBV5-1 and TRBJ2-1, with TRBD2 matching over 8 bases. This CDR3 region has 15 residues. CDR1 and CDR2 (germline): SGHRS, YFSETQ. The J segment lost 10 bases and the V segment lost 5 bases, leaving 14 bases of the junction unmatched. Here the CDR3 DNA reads TGCGCCAGCAGGGGTGGGACTAGAGGGTTCCAAGAGCAGTTCTTC. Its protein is CASRGGTRGFQEQFF.

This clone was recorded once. The DNA of the CDR3 is TGTGCCAGCAGCAGGGGGTCGGGGACAGGGAATACTCCCGGGGAGCTGTTTTTT. Encoded protein: CASSRGSGTGNTPGELFF. The chain combines TRBV7-9 with TRBJ2-2; 9 positions match TRBD1. The V and J ends lost 5 bases and 6 bases, in that order; junction bases with no gene match: 16. The CDR3 covers 18 residues. CDR1 is SEHNR and CDR2 is FQNEAQ in the germline V gene (reference sequence).